The rows below give T cell receptor beta chains drawn from one sample of a study of OX40 agonist ivuxolimab in advanced cancers. The protocol was immunoSEQ multiplex PCR, while the TCRdb copy is restricted to in-frame clones and leaves out a portion. Among 60,000 to 75,000 clones listed, almost 95% were seen once. The sample was CD4+ or CD8+ T cells sorted from blood, taken in a trial of the OX40 agonist ivuxolimab. The receptors were gathered from an adult with an advanced solid tumor such as melanoma, head and neck, liver or kidney cancer. Each CDR3 is given with its conserved first and last residue. A D gene is named only where the DNA matches it firmly. Some rows have no size entry. The others give once, few or many, or a class for an expanded clone.

TGTGCCAGCAGTTTAGGGTTACCCGGTGGGGGGAGGAACTATGGCTACACCTTC CASSLGLPGGGRNYGYTF TRBJ1-2 - once TRBV27
TGTGCCAGCAGCCTCACGTACTCCTACGAGCAGTACTTC CASSLTYSYEQYF TRBJ2-7 - - TRBV5-6
TGTGCCAGCAGCTCCGGGACAGGGGAGCACACCTTC CASSSGTGEHTF TRBJ1-2 TRBD1 once TRBV7-9
TGTGCCAGCAGCCAAGGCCGCCGGCTGTACCAAGAGACCCAGTACTTC CASSQGRRLYQETQYF TRBJ2-5 - - TRBV7-2
TGTGCCAGCAGCTTGGTTGGCAGGGGGCGAGGGGAGACCCAGTACTTC CASSLVGRGRGETQYF TRBJ2-5 TRBD1 - TRBV5-6
TGTGCCAGCAGTTTCCCGTTAGGATCTGAGTACGAGCAGTACTTC CASSFPLGSEYEQYF TRBJ2-7 - - TRBV28
TGTGCCAGCAGCTATCCAAAGAGAGGTGGGTATGGCTACACCTTC CASSYPKRGGYGYTF TRBJ1-2 - - TRBV6-4
TGTGCCAGCAGTTTAGACAAGAGCTCCTACAATGAGCAGTTCTTC CASSLDKSSYNEQFF TRBJ2-1 - - TRBV27
TGTGCCAGCAGCCCCTTGGTTCCAGGGGGCAATCAGCCCCAGCATTTT CASSPLVPGGNQPQHF TRBJ1-5 - - TRBV7-3
TGTGCCAGCAGCTCGACGCTGGGACAGCGGAACACTGAAGCTTTCTTT CASSSTLGQRNTEAFF TRBJ1-1 TRBD1 - TRBV7-9
TGCAGCGCTTACAGGGGGGGGACTGAAGCTTTCTTT CSAYRGGTEAFF TRBJ1-1 TRBD1 - TRBV29-1
TGTGCCAGCTCACCACTTCACGGGGAGGACTCTGGAAACACCATATATTTT CASSPLHGEDSGNTIYF TRBJ1-3 - - TRBV18
TGTGCCAGCAGTTCCCGGGGCGCTAGGAATCCCTACGAGCAGTACTTC CASSSRGARNPYEQYF TRBJ2-7 - - TRBV7-2
TGTGCCAGCAGTTTATATGAGCAGTTCTTC CASSLYEQFF TRBJ2-1 - once TRBV27
TGCGCCAGCAGTCAAACCACAACTGGGACTTCGGGCGGGGAGCTGTTTTTT CASSQTTTGTSGGELFF TRBJ2-2 - once TRBV23-1
TGTGCCAGCAGGGCCGGACAGGCGAGACACTACGAGCAGTACTTC CASRAGQARHYEQYF TRBJ2-7 TRBD1 once TRBV6-6
TGTGCCAGCAGCGTAGCGGGGACATCTGGAAACACCATATATTTT CASSVAGTSGNTIYF TRBJ1-3 - - TRBV9
TGTGCCATCAGCTTGACAGAGACTAACTATGGCTACACCTTC CAISLTETNYGYTF TRBJ1-2 - few TRBV10-3
TGTGCCAGCAGTGACGCAGGGCGTCGTCAGCCCCAGCATTTT CASSDAGRRQPQHF TRBJ1-5 - - TRBV2
TGTGCCAGCAGCTTATTCGGGGGACCGAACACCGGGGAGCTGTTTTTT CASSLFGGPNTGELFF TRBJ2-2 - - TRBV13
TGCAGTGCTCGCCCGGGGGATACGCAGTATTTT CSARPGDTQYF TRBJ2-3 - - TRBV20-1
TGCGCCAGCAGCCAAGTTGCGGGGGGCTCGGAGCAGTACTTC CASSQVAGGSEQYF TRBJ2-7 TRBD2 - TRBV4-3
TGTGCCAGCAGTTACCCTGGGGCCAACGTCCTGACTTTC CASSYPGANVLTF TRBJ2-6 - - TRBV6-5
TGTGCCAGTAGTCTCCGGACAGGGAAAACCTACAATGAGCAGTTCTTC CASSLRTGKTYNEQFF TRBJ2-1 TRBD1 - TRBV19
TGTGCCAGCAGCGTAGATAGGGGCAACACTGAAGCTTTCTTT CASSVDRGNTEAFF TRBJ1-1 - few TRBV9
TGTGCCAGCAGCTTACAGGTGGCGCCCGGGACCCAGTACTTC CASSLQVAPGTQYF TRBJ2-5 - - TRBV7-9
TGCAGCGTTGATCCCTTTGGGCCGGCAGACGACTATGGCTACACCTTC CSVDPFGPADDYGYTF TRBJ1-2 - - TRBV29-1
TGCGCCAGCAGCCAAGGTAGAAGACGCCCTGGAAACACCATATATTTT CASSQGRRRPGNTIYF TRBJ1-3 - - TRBV4-3
TGTGCCACCAGCAGAGATCGGATACCCGGGGAGCTGTTTTTT CATSRDRIPGELFF TRBJ2-2 - - TRBV15
TGTGCCAGCAGTTTATCTCTGGGGGGGAACACTGAAGCTTTCTTT CASSLSLGGNTEAFF TRBJ1-1 - - TRBV27
TGTGCCAGCAGCCCCTCTCTCCCGGATGAGCAGTTCTTC CASSPSLPDEQFF TRBJ2-1 - - TRBV5-6
TGTGCCAGCAGTTTCGGTTCTAGCGGGGCCCGTAATACGCAGTATTTT CASSFGSSGARNTQYF TRBJ2-3 TRBD2 - TRBV2
TGTGCCAGCAGCTACGGGGGCAACTATGGCTACACCTTC CASSYGGNYGYTF TRBJ1-2 - - TRBV7-3
TGTGCCAGCAGCTTAGATAGCAATCAGCCCCAGCATTTT CASSLDSNQPQHF TRBJ1-5 - few TRBV7-9
TGTGCCAGTAGTATAGTTCGACTAGCGGGTGACACCGGGGAGCTGTTTTTT CASSIVRLAGDTGELFF TRBJ2-2 TRBD2 - TRBV19
TGTGCTAGCAGCTTACAACGGGACAATGAGCAGTTCTTC CASSLQRDNEQFF TRBJ2-1 - - TRBV7-7
TGTGCCAGCAGCTCTCTAGCGGGGCCGAGCTCCTACGAGCAGTACTTC CASSSLAGPSSYEQYF TRBJ2-7 TRBD2 - TRBV11-2
TGTGCCAGCAGCCACGGACAGAACTATGGCTACACCTTC CASSHGQNYGYTF TRBJ1-2 - - TRBV28
TGTGCCAGCAGCCCTTCAGACAGGGGGGGAGGTGGTGAAAAACTGTTTTTT CASSPSDRGGGGEKLFF TRBJ1-4 TRBD1 - TRBV9
TGTGCCAGCAGCCGCCGGGACTACCGTCTAACAGATACGCAGTATTTT CASSRRDYRLTDTQYF TRBJ2-3 TRBD2 - TRBV14